This T cell receptor (beta chain) was captured in a study of T-cell memory formation after mild COVID-19. This clonotype was recorded a few times. Its antigen remains unidentified. Study conclusions and caveats: Some clones that responded were present in memory (sampled pre-infection), which suggests cross-reactive memory joined. Clones which contracted sat mainly in CM and EM if CD4+, and in EMRA if CD8+. Clones contracting day 15 to 85 were balanced CD4/CD8; later expanders leaned CD4+.

From 5'RACE with constant-segment primers came TCR alpha and TCR beta cDNA libraries that carried sample barcodes and UMIs. One entry per CDR3 protein results from TCRdb running MiXCR on the 5' RACE reads. Counted here are approximately 51,000 distinct CDR3 sequences, 9.3% occurring once; the ten biggest clones make up about 10%. The TCR comes from an adult woman who had mild COVID-19 (a few samples of this study predate the infection). Cell type and time point are not known. Sequenced sample: PBMCs or a T cell subset sorted from them (not recorded which).

The DNA for the CDR3 is TGTGCCAGCAGCTCAGGGAAAGGTACGCAGTATTTT. Translating it yields CASSSGKGTQYF. V is TRBV12-3 or TRBV12-4 and J is TRBJ2-3; tentative D call: TRBD1 (5 bases). The CDR3 consists of 12 residues. V lost 6 bases and J lost 8, with 12 bases in between.